A single sample is the source of the 16 T cell receptor beta chains below, sequenced in a study of human T cells and chemical hapten exposure. From the RACE reads, TCRdb called clonotypes with MiXCR, one entry per CDR3 protein. The sample comprises fewer than 55,000 distinct CDR3 sequences, more than 9.5% of which are singletons, and 16% rests with the top ten. Stated time point: patch test 3, about 24 weeks after DPC sensitization. This sample's treatment: therapeutic diphenylcyclopropenone sensitization with weekly scalp DPC. Sequenced material: whole blood, taken in connection with sensitization to the hapten diphenylcyclopropenone (DPC). These receptors came from a woman aged 40 to 50 with alopecia areata. Some clones in this sample may be carry-over from other donors' samples.

This clonotype came up many times. The rearrangement uses TRBV4-1 and TRBJ1-4; D is unresolved. The germline V gene encodes CDR1 MGHRA and CDR2 YSYEKL. This CDR3 spans 16 amino acids. Trimming removed 2 bases from V and 2 bases from J, with 12 bases in between. The CDR3: CASSQRTRATNEKLFF. The CDR3 DNA follows: TGCGCCAGCAGCCAACGAACTAGGGCGACTAATGAAAAACTGTTTTTT.

The chain recombines TRBV20-1 with TRBJ2-7; D is perhaps TRBD1 or TRBD2 (5 bases each). The CDR3 is made up of 13 amino acids. The germline V gene encodes CDR1 DFQATT and CDR2 SNEGSKA (reference sequence). The germline V and J ends were trimmed by 4 bases and 2 bases, with 12 bases remaining between them. In DNA form, the CDR3 reads TGCAGTGCTACCGGGGCCCTCACCTACGAGCAGTACTTC. Translating gives CSATGALTYEQYF.

This clonotype has a handful of counts. The chain links TRBV7-3 to TRBJ2-5; the D is unclear. The CDR3 is 13 residues long. Germline V CDR1 and CDR2: SGHTA, FQGTGA. Trimming took off 2 bases at V and 5 bases at J, with 9 bases between the two ends. CDR3 bases: TGTGCCAGCAGCTTATTCAGGACCGAGACCCAGTACTTC. It is translated as CASSLFRTETQYF.

This clonotype has more than one count but fewer than ten. The J gene is TRBJ1-2, the V gene TRBV28, with no clear D. The V gene lost 1 base and the J gene lost 2 bases, with 5 bases spanning the gap. CDR1 and CDR2 (germline): MDHEN, SYDVKM. The CDR3 is 13 residues long. The CDR3 protein is CASSLSGNYGYTF. In nucleotides, the CDR3 is TGTGCCAGCAGTTTATCTGGGAACTATGGCTACACCTTC.

This chain uses TRBV20-1 with TRBJ2-7; tentatively, D is TRBD1 or TRBD2 (5 bases each). Germline V gene sequence: CDR1 DFQATT, CDR2 SNEGSKA (reference sequence). This CDR3 region has 13 residues. V lost 4 bases and J 2 bases, leaving 12 bases between the germline ends. CDR3 sequence: CSAMGTLAYEQYF. The CDR3, as DNA: TGCAGTGCTATGGGGACCCTAGCCTACGAGCAGTACTTC.

In this sample, this clonotype turned up a few times. The chain joins TRBV2 to TRBJ2-3; 13 nucleotides align to TRBD2. The CDR3 runs 16 residues. J was trimmed by 2 bases and V by 6 bases; bases with no gene match: 5. CDR1 and CDR2 (germline): SNHLY, FYNNEI. Here the CDR3 DNA reads TGTGCCAGCAGCGAGGGACTAGCGGGGATCACAGATACGCAGTATTTT. Translation: CASSEGLAGITDTQYF. Full variable domain (remainder filled in from reference TRBV2 and TRBJ2-3): EPEVTQTPSHQVTQMGQEVILRCVPISNHLYFYWYRQILGQKVEFLVSFYNNEISEKSEIFDDQFSVERPDGSNFTLKIRSTKLEDSAMYFCASSEGLAGITDTQYFGPGTRLTVL.

This clonotype was detected only a few times. The V call is TRBV28, the J call TRBJ1-6, with 7 bases fitting TRBD1. Germline trimming cut 6 bases from V and 6 bases from J; bases unmatched to any gene: 11. Germline CDR1 is MDHEN and CDR2 is SYDVKM. This CDR3 is built from 16 residues. Here the CDR3 reads CASRYGRTGVNSPLHF. The DNA for the CDR3 is TGTGCCAGCAGGTACGGCCGTACAGGGGTTAATTCACCCCTCCACTTT.

J is TRBJ2-2 and V is TRBV7-9; 10 nucleotides match TRBD1. The CDR3 contains 16 residues. Trimming took 4 bases from V and 3 from J; bases not matched to a gene: 5. Germline V gene data show CDR1 as SEHNR and CDR2 as FQNEAQ (reference sequence). Here the CDR3 DNA reads TGTGCCAGCAGCTCGGGACAGGGGTTTTACACCGGGGAGCTGTTTTTT. It specifies CASSSGQGFYTGELFF.

This clonotype has a count of ten or more. The gene calls are TRBV30 and TRBJ2-7; D may correspond to TRBD1 or TRBD2 (5 bases each). Germline V gene lookup returns CDR1 GTSNPN and CDR2 SVGIG (reference sequence). V was trimmed by 5 bases and J by 7 bases, leaving 15 bases between them. The CDR3 is 12 amino acids. For the CDR3, the DNA is TGTGCCTGGGAGGGGCACCTGGGGGAGCAGTACTTC. Translating gives CAWEGHLGEQYF. Using reference TRBV30 and TRBJ2-7 for the parts outside the CDR3, the full variable domain is SQTIHQWPATLVQPVGSPLSLECTVEGTSNPNLYWYRQAAGRGLQLLFYSVGIGQISSEVPQNLSASRPQDRQFILSSKKLLLSDSGFYLCAWEGHLGEQYFGPGTRLTVT.

The sample holds many counts of this clonotype. The CDR3 DNA reads as TGTGCCAGCGTGGACGGCTACAATGAGCAGTTCTTC. Residues: CASVDGYNEQFF. The genes are TRBV6-2 or TRBV6-3 and TRBJ2-1; no clear D gene. CDR1 and CDR2 (germline): MNHEY, SVGEGT. V shed 8 bases and J shed 3 bases, with 8 bases lying between them. This CDR3 is 12 amino acids long.

The chain joins TRBV12-3 or TRBV12-4 to TRBJ2-7; D is uncertain. Trimming shortened V by 3 bases and J by 5 bases, and 5 bases separated the two germline ends. The CDR3 runs to 11 residues. The CDR3 nucleotides read TGTGCCAGCAGTTTTCTCGACGAGCAGTACTTC. Amino acids: CASSFLDEQYF.

The table lists this clonotype with a few counts. The genes are TRBV28 and TRBJ1-5; TRBD1 matches 7 bases. This CDR3 spans 17 amino acids. The germline V gene has CDR1 MDHEN and CDR2 SYDVKM. V shed 3 bases, J shed 6 bases, and the junction held 14 bases outside the gene matches. The CDR3 DNA is TGTGCCAGCAGTTTCCCCTTCGACAGGGCCGCTTTTCAGCCCCAGCATTTT. Protein: CASSFPFDRAAFQPQHF.

This chain joins TRBV12-3 or TRBV12-4 and TRBJ1-2, with 8 bases aligning to TRBD1. V shed 6 bases, J shed 8 bases, and the junction held 5 bases outside the gene matches. This CDR3 comprises 12 residues. In DNA, the CDR3 is TGTGCCAGCAGCCCAACAGGGGGAGGCTACACCTTC. It encodes CASSPTGGGYTF.

The rearrangement links TRBV2 to TRBJ2-5; 10 positions match TRBD2. CDR1 SNHLY and CDR2 FYNNEI come from the germline V gene. The V and J ends lost 6 bases and 2 bases, in that order; junction bases with no gene match: 12. The CDR3 sequence is 17 residues long. As DNA, the CDR3 is TGTGCCAGCAGCGAAAGGGAATTAGCGGGGGGACAAGAGACCCAGTACTTC. Translating gives CASSERELAGGQETQYF.

This clonotype was recorded a few times. The chain combines TRBV5-1 with TRBJ1-1; D is ambiguous. V was cut by 5 bases and J by 7 bases, with 9 bases left in between. The CDR3 sequence is 11 residues long. Per the germline V gene, CDR1 is SGHRS and CDR2 is YFSETQ. The CDR3 nucleotides read TGCGCCAGCAGTTGGGGTAATGAAGCTTTCTTT. The encoded protein is CASSWGNEAFF.

This clonotype was seen a few times. The CDR3 DNA reads TGTGCCAGCAGTCCGGGACTAGCGGGGGTCTACGAGCAGTACTTC. It translates to CASSPGLAGVYEQYF. The chain joins TRBV6-4 to TRBJ2-7; 14 bases are shared with TRBD2. V lost 5 bases and J lost 3; bases outside the gene matches: 3. Per the germline V gene, CDR1 is MRHNA and CDR2 is SNTAGT. CDR3 length: 15 amino acids.